The 23 T cell receptor beta chains below come from one sample, sequenced in a study of blood T cell repertoires in COVID-19. Some clones are missing from TCRdb's copy, which holds only in-frame ones; the method was immunoSEQ multiplex PCR. In the table there are roughly 130,000 clones, roughly nine tenths of which are singletons. The source material was peripheral blood. These TCRs come from a man between 45 and 60 years old with active COVID-19.

The chain is built from TRBV7-2 and TRBJ2-3; the D gene is possibly TRBD1 (5 bases). Trimming stripped 1 base from V and 6 bases from J, with 17 bases between. Germline V gene lookup returns CDR1 SGHTA and CDR2 FQGNSA. The CDR3 length is 16 residues. CDR3 sequence: CASSLVTGGSVDTQYF. CDR3 sequence (DNA): TGTGCCAGCAGCTTAGTAACAGGCGGATCGGTTGATACGCAGTATTTT.

J is TRBJ2-1 and V is TRBV10-3, with 10 bases identical to TRBD2. CDR1 and CDR2 from the germline V gene are ENHRY and SYGVKD. Unmatched junction bases numbered 10, after V lost 5 bases and J lost 6 bases. This CDR3 has 16 residues. The CDR3: CAISSPSGGPTNEQFF. The DNA of the CDR3 is TGTGCCATCAGTTCCCCTAGCGGGGGTCCGACCAATGAGCAGTTCTTC.

The V call is TRBV7-7, the J call TRBJ2-2, with D uncertain. This CDR3 region has 13 residues. Deletions cut 5 bases from V and 0 bases from J, with 4 bases between. Germline assignment: CDR1 SSHAT and CDR2 FNYEAQ (reference sequence). CDR3 nucleotide sequence: TGTGCCAGCAGCGCTACGAACACCGGGGAGCTGTTTTTT. Translation gives CASSATNTGELFF. Variable domain in full (rest from reference TRBV7-7 and TRBJ2-2): GAGVSQSPRYKVTKRGQDVTLRCDPISSHATLYWYQQALGQGPEFLTYFNYEAQPDKSGLPSDRFSAERPEGSISTLTIQRTEQRDSAMYRCASSATNTGELFFGEGSRLTVL.

J is TRBJ2-1 and V is TRBV5-1; 10 bases fit TRBD1. Germline loops: CDR1 SGHRS, CDR2 YFSETQ. There are 16 residues in the CDR3. Trimming at V came to 4 bases and at J to 4 bases, leaving 8 bases not matched to a gene. CDR3 in DNA: TGCGCCAGCAGCGTGACGGGGACAGGGGTATACAATGAGCAGTTCTTC. Translated, it gives CASSVTGTGVYNEQFF.

About this clone itself: The sample holds other DNA sequences that translate to the same CDR3. The chain couples TRBV20-1 to TRBJ2-7; unclear D gene. Germline lookup yields CDR1 DFQATT and CDR2 SNEGSKA (reference sequence). This CDR3 is 11 amino acids long. Trimming cost V 6 bases and J 3 bases, with 9 bases left between them. The CDR3 reads CSAQRGYEQYV. The DNA for the CDR3 is TGCAGTGCGCAGCGCGGCTACGAGCAGTACGTC.

The chain links TRBV28 to TRBJ1-2; no firm D call. Germline V gene sequence: CDR1 MDHEN, CDR2 SYDVKM. There are 13 residues in the CDR3. With 3 bases removed from V and 8 bases from J, the gap between germline ends came to 13 bases. CDR3 loop: CASSLRSPPGYTF. DNA of the CDR3: TGTGCCAGCAGTTTGCGTTCCCCTCCCGGCTACACCTTC.

This chain connects TRBV7-2 to TRBJ1-2; 8 nucleotides agree with TRBD1. CDR1 and CDR2 (germline): SGHTA, FQGNSA. Germline trimming cut 4 bases from V and 7 bases from J; bases unmatched to any gene: 5. CDR3 length equals 13 residues. This CDR3 reads CASSSTGGTGYTF. The CDR3, as DNA: TGTGCCAGCAGCTCCACAGGGGGGACTGGCTACACCTTC.

This clone was counted a single time. The chain has TRBV3-1 (or the pseudogene TRBV3-2) and TRBJ2-1; tentatively, D is TRBD2 (5 bases). This CDR3 is built from 14 residues. V was pared by 0 bases and J by 11 bases, with 14 bases between. Germline CDR1 LGHDT, CDR2 YNNKEL (reference sequence). The CDR3 coding sequence is TGTGCCAGCAGCCAAGACGTAGCGTCAAGGAAGCAGTTCTTC. Translation: CASSQDVASRKQFF.

The rearrangement links TRBV6-1 to TRBJ2-7, with a tentative D call TRBD2 (6 bases). Per the germline V gene, CDR1 is MNHNS and CDR2 is SASEGT. Trimming cost V 0 bases and J 3 bases, with 12 bases left between them. This CDR3 is built from 15 residues. The CDR3 region is CASSEARASVYEQYV. Here the CDR3 DNA reads TGTGCCAGCAGTGAAGCTCGGGCTAGCGTCTACGAGCAGTACGTC.

The gene calls are TRBV5-8 and TRBJ2-1; D might be TRBD2 (5 bases). This CDR3 contains 15 residues. V was trimmed by 0 bases and J by 0 bases, leaving 7 bases between them. CDR1 is SGHTS and CDR2 is YDEGEE in the germline V gene. The CDR3 reads CASSLGLASYNEQFF. The CDR3 coding sequence is TGTGCCAGCAGCTTGGGGCTAGCCTCCTACAATGAGCAGTTCTTC.

This chain connects TRBV4-1 to TRBJ1-2; a weak D match, TRBD1 (5 bases). Trimming removed 1 base from V and 7 bases from J, with 16 bases in between. Germline CDR1 MGHRA, CDR2 YSYEKL. The CDR3 has 15 amino acids. The chain's CDR3 is CASSQGADTIGGYTF. In DNA, the CDR3 is TGCGCCAGCAGCCAAGGTGCGGACACTATAGGTGGCTACACCTTC.

This clone was recorded a few times. The chain links TRBV5-6 to TRBJ1-6; D not resolved. Trimming removed 0 bases at V and 9 bases at J, with 13 bases between. The CDR3 has 15 amino acids. Germline V CDR1 and CDR2: SGHDT, YYEEEE. The CDR3 DNA reads as TGTGCCAGCAGCTTGGGACCGAGACTAGCTTCACCCCTCCACTTT. It yields the protein CASSLGPRLASPLHF.

V and J are TRBV21-1 and TRBJ1-5; the listed D gene, TRBD1, was not tested against the DNA. TRBV21-1 is a known pseudogene. The CDR3 length is 11 residues. This CDR3 is CASSPHVPQHF. CDR3 in DNA: TGTGCCAGCAGCCCACACGTGCCCCAGCATTTT.

This clone was counted many times. This sequence joins TRBV3-1 (or the pseudogene TRBV3-2) and TRBJ1-6; 8 bases are a match to TRBD1. CDR3 length: 16 residues. The junction had 3 bases not matched to a gene; V was cut back by 3 bases and J by 2 bases. Germline V gives CDR1 LGHDT, CDR2 YNNKEL (reference sequence). The CDR3 loop is CASSQETGAYNSPLHF. The CDR3 region has the DNA TGTGCCAGCAGCCAGGAGACAGGGGCCTATAATTCACCCCTCCACTTT.

The V gene is TRBV7-9, the J gene TRBJ1-3; possibly TRBD1 for D (6 bases). Germline values: CDR1 SEHNR, CDR2 FQNEAQ (reference sequence). The V and J ends lost 5 bases and 8 bases respectively, with 19 bases between them. This CDR3 has 15 amino acids. Written as DNA, the CDR3 is TGTGCCAGCAGCCCTTCCCGGACAGTCACTGACACCATATATTTT. Protein: CASSPSRTVTDTIYF. Full variable domain (rest looked up from reference TRBV7-9 and TRBJ1-3): DTGVSQNPRHKITKRGQNVTFRCDPISEHNRLYWYRQTLGQGPEFLTYFQNEAQLEKSRLLSDRFSAERPKGSFSTLEIQRTEQGDSAMYLCASSPSRTVTDTIYFGEGSWLTVV.

The chain recombines TRBV19 with TRBJ1-2; 8 nucleotides align to TRBD1. This CDR3 is 17 amino acids long. The ends lost 3 bases at V and 1 base at J; junction bases unmatched: 10. CDR1 is LNHDA and CDR2 is SQIVND in the germline V gene (reference sequence). The CDR3 spells CASSIVSGGPINYGYTF. The CDR3, as DNA: TGTGCCAGTAGTATCGTGTCAGGGGGCCCTATTAACTATGGCTACACCTTC.

The gene calls are TRBV5-1 and TRBJ1-3; weak D call: TRBD1 (6 bases). V was trimmed by 0 bases and J by 0 bases, leaving 7 bases between them. Germline V lookup: CDR1 SGHRS, CDR2 YFSETQ. The CDR3 is made up of 15 amino acids. The CDR3 sequence is CASSLDRDSGNTIYF. The CDR3 coding sequence is TGCGCCAGCAGCTTGGACAGGGACTCTGGAAACACCATATATTTT.

This clone was picked up a small number of times. The genes are TRBV27 and TRBJ1-6; possible D gene TRBD1, 5 bases. The CDR3 is made up of 15 amino acids. CDR1 and CDR2 (germline): MNHEY, SMNVEV (reference sequence). Between the trimmed V and J ends, which lost 7 bases and 7 bases, there was a span of 17 bases. CDR3 bases: TGTGCCAGCAAAACCTATGGGGCAAACAATTCACCCCTCCACTTT. Its protein product is CASKTYGANNSPLHF.

The rearrangement uses TRBV5-6 and TRBJ2-1; 8 nucleotides align to TRBD2. This CDR3 has 15 amino acids. The V segment lost 4 bases and the J segment 2 bases; nucleotides outside the gene matches: 5. Germline V CDR1 and CDR2: SGHDT, YYEEEE. CDR3 region: CASSVAGGPYNEQFF. Here the CDR3 DNA reads TGTGCCAGCAGCGTCGCGGGAGGACCCTACAATGAGCAGTTCTTC. The whole variable domain, remainder taken from reference TRBV5-6 and TRBJ2-1, is DAGVTQSPTHLIKTRGQQVTLRCSPKSGHDTVSWYQQALGQGPQFIFQYYEEEERQRGNFPDRFSGHQFPNYSSELNVNALLLGDSALYLCASSVAGGPYNEQFFGPGTRLTVL.

The chain links TRBV5-1 to TRBJ1-2; TRBD1 might be the D (5 bases). Looked up from germline, CDR1 is SGHRS and CDR2 is YFSETQ. The CDR3 covers 14 residues. V was pared by 0 bases and J by 2 bases, with 8 bases between. This chain's CDR3 is CASSLGDSNYGYTF. The CDR3 DNA reads TGCGCCAGCAGCTTGGGAGACAGCAACTATGGCTACACCTTC.

The chain is built from TRBV11-3 and TRBJ2-3; 11 bases are a match to TRBD2. Germline V gene data show CDR1 as SGHNT and CDR2 as YENEEA. The CDR3 spans 16 residues. With V trimmed by 5 bases and J by 4 bases, 8 bases remained unmatched. CDR3 sequence: CASSLRLAGSSDTQYF. The CDR3 DNA reads TGTGCCAGCAGCCTCAGACTAGCGGGATCGTCAGATACGCAGTATTTT.

This chain joins TRBV3-1 (or the pseudogene TRBV3-2) and TRBJ1-1, with 9 positions matching TRBD1. Trimming took 3 bases from V and 0 from J; bases not matched to a gene: 5. Germline V lookup: CDR1 LGHDT, CDR2 YNNKEL (reference sequence). The CDR3 totals 16 residues. The CDR3 loop is CASSHGTGQVNTEAFF. The CDR3 region has the DNA TGTGCCAGCAGCCACGGGACAGGGCAAGTGAACACTGAAGCTTTCTTT.

The V gene is TRBV7-2, the J gene TRBJ1-6; 11 nucleotides match TRBD1. The CDR3 length is 19 residues. With 3 bases clipped from V and 3 bases from J, the junction kept 10 bases outside the gene matches. Germline values: CDR1 SGHTA, CDR2 FQGNSA. The CDR3 sequence: CASSFLGTGTGGYNSPLHF. The CDR3 nucleotides read TGTGCCAGCAGCTTCCTAGGGACGGGGACAGGGGGCTATAATTCACCCCTCCACTTT.